Listed here is a single T cell receptor beta chain. Antigen specificity is unknown. The CDR3 end is not reached by the read, which stops 3 residues before it; the germline J gene fills it in. Only in-frame clones appear in the TCRdb table, and some are missing; sequencing was by immunoSEQ multiplex PCR. The sample table includes about 46,000 clones. This specimen comes from a study of T cells in women clearing cervical HPV infection. Turning to the study itself: Donors had HPV16-related CIN3 or worse; 2 had invasive cancer. With HLA typing for only a few women, HLA confounding remains possible. Findings of the study overall: TRBV6-7 relative abundance averaged roughly 0.099% in cases and about 0.17% in controls.

Germline V gene sequence: CDR1 LNHDA, CDR2 SQIVND (reference sequence). The CDR3 length is 13 residues. Trimming took 2 bases from V and 5 from J, leaving 10 bases between them. What was sequenced was blood buffy coat. This chain links TRBV19 with TRBJ2-7, with D maybe TRBD1 (6 bases). The source of this sequence is a woman aged 18 to 75 with a cervical HPV16 infection that either progressed to CIN3+ or cleared (not recorded which). The CDR3 loop is CASSINTGNEQYF. The sequenced CDR3 bases are TGTGCCAGTAGTATAAACACAGGGAACGAG.